Listed below are T cell receptor beta chains from one sample, sequenced in a study of blood T cells in healthy people across ages. In TCRdb, the 5' RACE reads were re-called with MiXCR into one record per CDR3 protein. The data show some 880,000 distinct CDR3 sequences, about 37% seen once. The sequencing input was blood. Receptors originate from a man between 18 and 35 years old in good health. The CDR3 runs from the conserved cysteine through the conserved F or W. The D gene is left open where the match is weak. The size of a clone is reported for some rows only, either as once, few or many, or as a class for expanded clones.

TRBJ2-1 TRBD2 few TRBV7-2 TGTGCCAGCAGCTTAGGGTCGGGGGTGGGGGGGAATGAGCAGTTCTTC CASSLGSGVGGNEQFF
TRBJ1-2 NA few TRBV9 TGTGCCAGCAGCGTAGTCGACAGGACCTATGGCTACACCTTC CASSVVDRTYGYTF
TRBJ2-5 NA NA TRBV5-6 TGTGCCAGCAGCTCCGGGATCGCGCTTCGGGAGCAGTACTTC CASSSGIALREQYF
TRBJ1-2 NA many TRBV7-3 TGTGCCAGCAGCTTAGATTCCCTGGGGGGCTACACCTTC CASSLDSLGGYTF
TRBJ2-1 NA many TRBV20-1 TGCAGTGCTAGAGATGCCAGCACGACCCCCAATGAGCAGTTCTTC CSARDASTTPNEQFF
TRBJ1-4 NA few TRBV7-2 TGTGCCAGCGGAAAACAGGCCAGAAATGAAAAACTGTTTTTT CASGKQARNEKLFF
TRBJ2-3 TRBD2 NA TRBV7-9 TGTGCCAGCAGCCCCCGACAGACTAGCCCCACAGATACGCAGTATTTT CASSPRQTSPTDTQYF
TRBJ2-1 NA NA TRBV6-6 TGTGCCAGCAGTTACTCCACAAGGGATGAGCAGTTCTTC CASSYSTRDEQFF
TRBJ2-1 NA NA TRBV18 TGTGCCAGCTCACCAACCCAGGGAACCTACAATGAGCAGTTCTTC CASSPTQGTYNEQFF
TRBJ2-1 NA NA TRBV20-1 TGCAGTGCTGCCGGGATTAGCATATACAATGAGCAGTTCTTC CSAAGISIYNEQFF
TRBJ2-7 NA NA TRBV12-3/TRBV12-4 TGTACCAGCAGTCTCCGAGGGGTGGGCAGGTCCTACAATGAGCAGTACTTC CTSSLRGVGRSYNEQYF
TRBJ2-2 TRBD2 NA TRBV9 TGTGCCAGCAGCGCCAGCGGGACCCAACACACCGGGGAGCTGTTTTTT CASSASGTQHTGELFF
TRBJ1-2 TRBD1 many TRBV9 TGTGCCAGCAGCCCGGCGAGCGGGACAGTCTATGGCTACACCTTC CASSPASGTVYGYTF
TRBJ2-7 TRBD2 NA TRBV3-1 TGTGCCAGCAGCCAAGCTCAGACGGGAGGGCCCTACGAGCAGTACTTC CASSQAQTGGPYEQYF
TRBJ2-1 TRBD2 NA TRBV2 TGTGCCAGCAGTGAATCGGGACTAGCGGGGGAAGGCTATGAGCAGTTCTTC CASSESGLAGEGYEQFF
TRBJ2-5 NA few TRBV7-2 TGTGCCAGCAGCTTCTTAGTGGTGGAGACCCAGTACTTC CASSFLVVETQYF
TRBJ2-1 NA NA TRBV4-1 TGCGCCAGCAGCCAAGATCCACGGGGGGCCGGTGAGCAGTTCTTC CASSQDPRGAGEQFF
TRBJ1-4 NA NA TRBV10-3 TGTGCCATCAGGGGCTATAATGAAAAACTGTTTTTT CAIRGYNEKLFF
TRBJ2-1 TRBD1 NA TRBV10-3 TGTGCCATCAGTCCCGACAGGGGTTCCTACAATGAGCAGTTCTTC CAISPDRGSYNEQFF
TRBJ2-1 TRBD2 many TRBV10-3 TGTGCCATCAGTGGCGGGGGGGCCCTCATCAATGAGCAGTTCTTC CAISGGGALINEQFF
TRBJ2-3 NA NA TRBV12-3/TRBV12-4 TGTGCCAACGTGGGATCCTCACCTTATACGCAGTATTTT CANVGSSPYTQYF
TRBJ2-3 NA few TRBV6-2/TRBV6-3 TGTGCCAGCAGTTACCCTCTGGGTCCCGCAGATACGCAGTATTTT CASSYPLGPADTQYF
TRBJ2-1 TRBD2 many TRBV20-1 TGCAGTGCTAGAGATATGCTAGCGGGCTACAATGAGCAGTTCTTC CSARDMLAGYNEQFF
TRBJ1-1 NA NA TRBV12-3/TRBV12-4 TGTGCCAGCAGGCAACACCAGGGACGGACTGAAGCTTTCTTT CASRQHQGRTEAFF
TRBJ2-7 NA NA TRBV10-3 TGTGCCATCAGTGAGGAGGCAGGGTTGAGCTACGAGCAGTACTTC CAISEEAGLSYEQYF
TRBJ2-1 NA once TRBV30 TGTGCCTGGAGGAAAGACGGGGGCCCCTACAATGAGCAGTTCTTC CAWRKDGGPYNEQFF
TRBJ2-1 NA NA TRBV10-3 TGTGCCATCAGAGCAGGGACCCACAATGAGCAGTTTTTC CAIRAGTHNEQFF